Listed below are T cell receptor beta chains from one sample, sequenced in a study of cytomegalovirus exposure and HLA in healthy donors. Profiled with immunoSEQ multiplex PCR; TCRdb holds only in-frame clones, not every one. The top ten clones hold around 1.4% of a sample with 90,000 to 150,000 clones, about four fifths of them seen once. The sample consisted of PBMCs. Receptors were obtained from a woman aged 18-29 years in good health and CMV-seronegative. Both conserved end residues are part of each CDR3. The D gene is left open where the match is weak.

V,J,D,DNA,CDR3
TRBV6-1,TRBJ2-3,TRBD2,TGTGCCAGCAGTGCCCTCCCTAGCGGGGCTAGCACAGATACGCAGTATTTT,CASSALPSGASTDTQYF
TRBV7-3,TRBJ1-1,NA,TGTGCCAGCAGCTTATCCAGAAACACTGAAGCTTTCTTT,CASSLSRNTEAFF
TRBV30,TRBJ1-2,TRBD1,TGTGCCTCGGGACAGGTTTATGGCTACACCTTC,CASGQVYGYTF
TRBV7-8,TRBJ1-6,TRBD1,TGTGCCAGCAGCTCACAGGGGGCCGGCTATAATTCACCCCTCCACTTT,CASSSQGAGYNSPLHF
TRBV7-6,TRBJ1-4,NA,TGTGCCAGCAGCCCAGGACAGAGCCTAAATGAAAAACTGTTTTTT,CASSPGQSLNEKLFF
TRBV4-2,TRBJ2-1,TRBD2,TGTGCCAGCAGCCAAGCTAGCGGGAGATCCCTATTCAATGAGCAGTTCTTC,CASSQASGRSLFNEQFF
TRBV11-2,TRBJ2-1,TRBD2,TGTGCCAGCAGCTTAGTCCCTAGCGGCTCCTACAATGAGCAGTTCTTC,CASSLVPSGSYNEQFF
TRBV6-5,TRBJ1-2,TRBD1,TGTGCCAGCAGTCCAGACAGGGGAGACTATGGCTACACCTTC,CASSPDRGDYGYTF
TRBV4-1,TRBJ2-1,NA,TGCGCCAGCAGCCAAGAGTATCCACCTACTTCCAATGAGCAGTTCTTC,CASSQEYPPTSNEQFF
TRBV14,TRBJ2-1,TRBD1,TGTGCCAGCAGCCATTGGGACAGCTTCTACAATGAGCAGTTCTTC,CASSHWDSFYNEQFF
TRBV2,TRBJ2-3,TRBD2,TGTGCCAGCAGGAGCGGGACTAGCACAGATACGCAGTATTTT,CASRSGTSTDTQYF
TRBV10-3,TRBJ2-6,NA,TGTGCCATCAGAAGCTCCCCAGGGGCAGGGGCCAACGGCCTGACTTTC,CAIRSSPGAGANGLTF
TRBV6-5,TRBJ2-3,NA,TGTGCCAGCAGTTGGAGCGGGAGCACAGATACGCAGTATTTT,CASSWSGSTDTQYF
TRBV7-8,TRBJ2-7,TRBD2,TGTGCCAGCAGCTTGGGGACTACTATGGTCGACGAGCAGTACTTC,CASSLGTTMVDEQYF
TRBV6-1,TRBJ1-5,NA,TGTGCCAGCAGTAAATTGGACAGTAACAATCAGCCCCAGCATTTT,CASSKLDSNNQPQHF
TRBV25-1,TRBJ2-7,NA,TGTGCCAGCAACGCGGACAGTTACGAGCAGTACTTC,CASNADSYEQYF
TRBV2,TRBJ2-7,TRBD1,TGTGCCAGCAGTGACTCCGGACAGGGGGGTAGCTACGAGCAGTACTTC,CASSDSGQGGSYEQYF
TRBV5-1,TRBJ2-5,TRBD2,TGCGCCAGCAGCACGGGACTACCCGGGGAGACCCAGTACTTC,CASSTGLPGETQYF
TRBV19,TRBJ1-2,TRBD1,TGTGCCAGTAGTACAACCGGGACAGGGATCCATGGCTACACCTTC,CASSTTGTGIHGYTF
TRBV9,TRBJ1-1,NA,TGTGCCAGCAGCGTAGGGCTGGCGGGAGTGAACACTGAAGCTTTCTTT,CASSVGLAGVNTEAFF
TRBV7-2,TRBJ2-7,TRBD2,TGTGCCAGCAGCTTAGCCCCCTCGGCACTAGCGGGGGGGTACGAGCAGTACTTC,CASSLAPSALAGGYEQYF
TRBV2,TRBJ2-7,NA,TGTGCCAGCAGTCCTACCCTCCCAAAGCAGTACTTC,CASSPTLPKQYF
TRBV5-1,TRBJ2-2,NA,TGCGCCAGCAGCTTAGGCAGCGTGAAATCCGGGGAGCTGTTTTTT,CASSLGSVKSGELFF